This is a list of T cell receptor beta chains from one sample in a study of cytomegalovirus exposure and HLA in healthy donors. Here immunoSEQ multiplex PCR was the method, and the copy in TCRdb shows in-frame clones only, minus some. The sample shows more than 85,000 clones, roughly two thirds of them seen only once. Material for sequencing was PBMCs. Source of these receptors: a woman in her forties or fifties in good health and CMV-seropositive. CDR3s include the opening cysteine and the closing phenylalanine or tryptophan. The order of the fields is D gene, clone size, V gene, J gene, CDR3 DNA, CDR3 protein. The D gene is left open where the match is weak. Where a row states a size, it is once, few, many or the class of an expanded clone; other rows omit it.

NA	once	TRBV11-2	TRBJ2-7	TGTGCCAGCAGCTCACGACAGCGCTACGAGCAGTACTTC	CASSSRQRYEQYF
NA	NA	TRBV5-8	TRBJ2-1	TGTGCCAGCAGCCGCGAATCCGGGAGTTACAATGAGCAGTTCTTC	CASSRESGSYNEQFF
NA	NA	TRBV11-2	TRBJ2-7	TGTGCCAGCACCCCGCAGGGGGGCTATCCTCCTTACGAGCAGTACTTC	CASTPQGGYPPYEQYF
NA	NA	TRBV6-1	TRBJ2-1	TGTGCTAGCAGGGAGGGGGGGCCAAACAATGAGCAGTTCTTC	CASREGGPNNEQFF
NA	few	TRBV5-6	TRBJ2-7	TGTGCCAGCTGCTACGGGGAGGTGGGCGAGCAGTACTTC	CASCYGEVGEQYF
TRBD2	once	TRBV11-3	TRBJ2-3	TGTGCCAGCAGCTCGACTAGCGGGAGTGATACGCAGTATTTT	CASSSTSGSDTQYF
TRBD2	NA	TRBV11-3	TRBJ2-3	TGTGCCAGCAGCAAAGGACTAGCGGGAGTGAAAGATACGCAGTATTTT	CASSKGLAGVKDTQYF
NA	once	TRBV5-1	TRBJ2-1	TGCGCCAGCAGACCTCTGGACTCGATCTACAATGAGCAGTTCTTC	CASRPLDSIYNEQFF
NA	NA	TRBV29-1	TRBJ1-2	TGCAGCGTCCTACGGGGAGAGGACGGCTACACCTTC	CSVLRGEDGYTF
TRBD1	NA	TRBV7-3	TRBJ2-2	TGTGCCAGCAGCTTAGCAGCAGGGGGCATGGGCGGGGAGCTGTTTTTT	CASSLAAGGMGGELFF
NA	NA	TRBV6-1	TRBJ2-5	TGTGCCAGCAGTGAAGCGGGACAACAGACCCAGTACTTC	CASSEAGQQTQYF
TRBD1	once	TRBV7-3	TRBJ2-7	TGTGCCAGCAGCCCCGGGACAGGACAATCCTACGAGCAGTACTTC	CASSPGTGQSYEQYF
NA	NA	TRBV5-6	TRBJ2-2	TGTGCCAGCAGACCTAAAACAGGGACCGGGGAGCTGTTTTTT	CASRPKTGTGELFF
NA	NA	TRBV5-1	TRBJ2-7	TGCGCCAGCAGCTTGCCTCCGAGCAAGGAGCAGTACTTC	CASSLPPSKEQYF
TRBD2	NA	TRBV5-6	TRBJ2-5	TGTGCCAGCAGCGATAGCGGGAGGGCGGAGACCCAGTACTTC	CASSDSGRAETQYF
TRBD1	NA	TRBV15	TRBJ2-7	TGTGCCACCAGCAGATCCCGGGACAGGGGAAACGAGCAGTACTTC	CATSRSRDRGNEQYF
NA	NA	TRBV5-6	TRBJ1-2	TGTGCCAGCAGCTTGGACAGGGACTATGGCTACACCTTC	CASSLDRDYGYTF
TRBD1	NA	TRBV29-1	TRBJ1-1	TGCAGCGTTCGGACAGGGGGTCGGACTGAAGCTTTCTTT	CSVRTGGRTEAFF
NA	NA	TRBV7-2	TRBJ1-6	TGTGCCAGCAGCTTAGGGGCGCGTTCACCCCTCCACTTT	CASSLGARSPLHF
NA	NA	TRBV5-6	TRBJ2-7	TGTGCCAGCAGCTCCAGACAGACCATCTACGAGCAGTACTTC	CASSSRQTIYEQYF
TRBD1	NA	TRBV7-6	TRBJ1-1	TGTGCCAGCAGCTTGGACAGGGGTTTTACTGAAGCTTTCTTT	CASSLDRGFTEAFF
TRBD2	NA	TRBV9	TRBJ2-4	TGTGCCAGCAGCGTAGCAGCGGGACTAGCTGTGGATATAGCCAAAAACATTCAGTACTTC	CASSVAAGLAVDIAKNIQYF
TRBD2	NA	TRBV19	TRBJ2-1	TGTGCCAGTAGTGCGGGACTAGCGGTCCCTAGCTCCTACAATGAGCAGTTCTTC	CASSAGLAVPSSYNEQFF
NA	NA	TRBV19	TRBJ2-1	TGTGCCAGTAGTTTCCGGCGGGGCTCCTACAATGAGCAGTTCTTC	CASSFRRGSYNEQFF
TRBD2	once	TRBV5-1	TRBJ2-5	TGCGCCAGCAGCTTATTGGGGACTAGCGGCTGGGTGGAGACCCAGTACTTC	CASSLLGTSGWVETQYF
TRBD2	NA	TRBV7-9	TRBJ2-1	TGTGCCAGCAGCACCGGGACTAGCGGGTTCAATGAGCAGTTCTTC	CASSTGTSGFNEQFF
NA	NA	TRBV7-9	TRBJ1-4	TGTGCCAGCAGCAGCCCCGGGGTCGCAACTAATGAAAAACTGTTTTTT	CASSSPGVATNEKLFF
TRBD1	NA	TRBV12-5	TRBJ1-4	TGTGCTAGTGGTTCACAACAGGGGGCAGGTGAAAAACTGTTTTTT	CASGSQQGAGEKLFF
NA	NA	TRBV6-6	TRBJ1-5	TGTGCCAGCAGTTACGGCATCAATCAGCCCCAGCATTTT	CASSYGINQPQHF
TRBD2	NA	TRBV10-3	TRBJ2-1	TGTGCCATCAGTGAGGGTAGCGGGATACGAGGCTCCTACAATGAGCAGTTCTTC	CAISEGSGIRGSYNEQFF
TRBD2	NA	TRBV4-3	TRBJ2-1	TGCGCCAGCAGCCCCAAGGAGGAGACTAGCGGGAACAATGAGCAGTTCTTC	CASSPKEETSGNNEQFF
NA	NA	TRBV6-1	TRBJ2-3	TGTGCCAGCAGCGCCCTTAGAGGCGGGACAGATACGCAGTATTTT	CASSALRGGTDTQYF
NA	NA	TRBV7-9	TRBJ2-3	TGTGCCAGCACCCTAGGGGGTGGGCCTAGCACAGATACGCAGTATTTT	CASTLGGGPSTDTQYF
TRBD1	NA	TRBV7-7	TRBJ2-1	TGTGCTAGCAGCTTGGGACAGGGATCTTTAGAGCAGTTCTTC	CASSLGQGSLEQFF